The sequence of this T cell receptor beta chain was determined in a study of OX40 agonist ivuxolimab in advanced cancers. For the study in its entirety: The costimulatory receptor OX40 (CD134) was targeted by ivuxolimab, a fully human IgG2 agonistic monoclonal antibody. Intravenous ivuxolimab was administered to patients every 2 weeks at six dose levels: 0.01, 0.1, 0.3, 1.5, 3 and 10 mg/kg. Of the approximately 53 patients in dose escalation, around 20 had hepatocellular carcinoma, around 15 had melanoma, 9 had renal cell carcinoma and 9 had head and neck cancer. A male proportion of around 83% and a mean age of approximately 58 years, ranging from 23 to 79, were recorded for the dose-escalation cohort. Prior anti-PD-1, anti-PD-L1 or anti-CTLA-4 therapy was permitted, and checkpoint inhibitors had been received by around 39% of dose-escalation patients. Partial responses occurred in three dose-escalation patients, of whom one had hepatocellular carcinoma and two had cutaneous melanoma. The purpose of peripheral TCRbeta sequencing was to test whether ivuxolimab changed TCR sequence diversity and led to clonal T-cell expansion. The monotherapy dose-escalation portion (N of about 50 patients) of the phase I ivuxolimab trial is reported in the paper.

The study at large found these results: After ivuxolimab, more expanded clones were found on average in CD8+ T cells than in CD4+ T cells. Low levels of normalized T-cell clonal expansion were also seen in some patients who did not respond. The antigen specificity of the peripheral T cells that underwent clonal expansion was not determined. In the 0.1-3.0 mg/kg groups, partial responders were among the patients with the lowest normalized peripheral clonal expansion, particularly in CD8+ T cells. Clonal expansion of both CD4+ and CD8+ blood T cells was observed from baseline to week 6 at doses 0.1 to 3.0 mg/kg.

Genomic DNA was extracted from sorted cells for sequencing of the TCRbeta CDR3 region. The immunoSEQ Assay was used for sequencing of TCRbeta CDR3 regions. TCRdb obtained this table from immuneACCESS and retained in-frame rearrangements with V and J assigned. These tables miss some clones; where compared with another copy, unresolved V genes account for less than half of the shortfall, and the remainder is unexplained. Present in this sample are roughly 100,000 clones, about 92% of which were seen just once. The ten largest clones capture around 0.28% of the sample. Note on this clone: What antigen it recognizes has not been identified. No base quality values were provided; no much bigger clone lies one nucleotide off.

Reading the germline V gene gives CDR1 SGDLS and CDR2 YYNGEE. Reading from cysteine to phenylalanine, the CDR3 counts 16 amino acids. Of all the DNA, just the CDR3 is kept, 48 bases in frame from base 1. Cut back by 2 bases and 4 bases, the V and J ends lie 16 bases apart. The trial excluded patients who had a history of autoimmune disease or were on systemic immunosuppression. Peripheral blood for TCR sequencing was drawn from every dose cohort at baseline, at cycle 4 day 1 and at cycle 7 day 1. The samples were drawn from a first-in-human, open-label, multicenter phase I dose-escalation trial of ivuxolimab. Adults with locally advanced or metastatic melanoma, renal cell, hepatocellular, or head and neck squamous cell carcinoma were enrolled in the trial. Before TCR sequencing, CD4+ T cells and CD8+ T cells from peripheral blood were sorted into separate populations.

The starting material was CD4+ or CD8+ T cells sorted from blood, obtained in a trial of the OX40 agonist ivuxolimab. This clonotype was obtained from an adult with an advanced solid tumor such as melanoma, head and neck, liver or kidney cancer. The V gene is TRBV9 and the J gene is TRBJ2-1; perhaps TRBD1 is the D gene, with 5 bases matching. The DNA sequence follows: TGTGCCAGCAGCGTGTTCAATTCCGCAGGGTACAATGAGCAGTTCTTC. The encoded protein is CASSVFNSAGYNEQFF.